The 10 T cell receptor beta chains below all came from one sample that was sequenced in a study of shared clonotypes between healthy human individuals. Some clones are missing from TCRdb's copy, which holds only in-frame ones; the method was immunoSEQ multiplex PCR. The data contain 950,000 to 1,300,000 clones, 60% to 80% of them singletons. The sample comprised memory CD4+ T cells sorted from blood. Subset here: CD45RA-negative fraction. These receptors all come from a man between 18 and 29 years old in good health.

This clone was detected a few times. The J gene is TRBJ1-5, the V gene TRBV28, with D unresolved. Trimming shortened V by 8 bases and J by 5 bases, and 22 bases separated the two germline ends. The CDR3 length is 16 residues. Germline V gene sequence: CDR1 MDHEN, CDR2 SYDVKM. The CDR3 region has the DNA TGTGCCAGCGGGAGACGGGGTAGTACGGGCGATCAGCCCCAGCATTTT. The encoded protein is CASGRRGSTGDQPQHF.

The V gene is TRBV7-2, the J gene TRBJ2-3, with 9 bases identical to TRBD1. This CDR3 has 15 amino acids. Trimming removed 5 bases from V and 6 bases from J; junction bases left unmatched: 9. In germline, CDR1 is SGHTA, CDR2 FQGNSA. The DNA of the CDR3 is TGTGCCAGCAGCCATTGGACAGGGGTGAAGGATACGCAGTATTTT. As protein: CASSHWTGVKDTQYF.

This chain joins TRBV9 and TRBJ1-2, with D possibly TRBD1 on 6 matching bases. The V and J ends lost 4 bases and 8 bases respectively, with 21 bases between them. The CDR3 sequence is 15 residues long. Germline V gene lookup returns CDR1 SGDLS and CDR2 YYNGEE. CDR3 coding DNA: TGTGCCAGCAGCCCAACCTCCCGGGACACGGGAGGCTACACCTTC. Amino acids: CASSPTSRDTGGYTF.

CDR3 bases: TGTGCCACCAGCAGAAGACAGGGCACCGGGGAGCTGTTTTTT. It specifies CATSRRQGTGELFF. The chain joins TRBV15 to TRBJ2-2, with 7 bases aligning to TRBD1. The V gene's germline CDR1 is LNHNV and CDR2 YYDKDF (reference sequence). V was clipped by 2 bases and J by 4 bases; unmatched bases: 1. The CDR3 consists of 14 residues.

The V call is TRBV7-2, the J call TRBJ2-5, with TRBD2 identical over 8 bases. Germline V gives CDR1 SGHTA, CDR2 FQGNSA. The CDR3 extends over 15 amino acids. Trimming removed 3 bases from V and 5 bases from J; junction bases left unmatched: 8. The CDR3 DNA sequence: TGTGCCAGCAGCTTGGGGCCGGGACTAGGGGAGACCCAGTACTTC. Translated, it gives CASSLGPGLGETQYF. Supplemented by reference TRBV7-2 and TRBJ2-5, the full variable domain reads GAGVSQSPSNKVTEKGKDVELRCDPISGHTALYWYRQSLGQGLEFLIYFQGNSAPDKSGLPSDRFSAERTGGSVSTLTIQRTQQEDSAVYLCASSLGPGLGETQYFGPGTRLLVL.

The chain carries TRBV6-6 and TRBJ1-5; maybe TRBD1 (5 bases). V was clipped by 5 bases and J by 7 bases, with 12 bases between them. The CDR3 totals 13 residues. The germline gives CDR1 MNHNY, CDR2 SVGAGI (reference sequence). The CDR3 sequence is CASSPSRGQPQHF. CDR3 DNA: TGTGCCAGCAGTCCCTCACGGGGGCAGCCCCAGCATTTT.

The chain combines TRBV9 with TRBJ1-6, with 7 bases lining up with TRBD1. J was trimmed by 2 bases and V by 3 bases; bases with no gene match: 8. Germline assignment: CDR1 SGDLS and CDR2 YYNGEE. This CDR3 region has 17 residues. In DNA form, the CDR3 reads TGTGCCAGCAGCGCTTTGGACAGGCCAACCTATAATTCACCCCTCCACTTT. Amino acids: CASSALDRPTYNSPLHF.

This clone was counted many times. The rearrangement links TRBV21-1 to TRBJ1-3. TRBV21-1 is reported as a pseudogene. The CDR3 length is 17 residues. The CDR3 spells CASSKGGPSSSGNTIYF. CDR3 nucleotides: TGTGCCAGCAGCAAAGGTGGACCCTCGAGCTCTGGAAACACCATATATTTT.

In DNA, the CDR3 is TGTGCCAGCAGCCAGCTGGCAGGGCCTGACACAGATACGCAGTATTTT. Encoded protein: CASSQLAGPDTDTQYF. V is TRBV14 and J is TRBJ2-3; TRBD1 might be the D (5 bases). Trimming took 3 bases from V and 2 from J, leaving 15 bases between them. The germline CDR1 and CDR2 sequences are SGHDN and FVKESK. This CDR3 comprises 16 residues.

The rearrangement links TRBV2 to TRBJ2-3; D gene uncertain. The CDR3 sequence is 15 residues long. CDR1 and CDR2 from the germline V gene are SNHLY and FYNNEI. Trimming pared 5 bases from V and 2 bases from J, leaving 14 bases between. The chain's CDR3 is CASSWTERTTDTQYF. In nucleotides, the CDR3 is TGTGCCAGCAGTTGGACGGAGAGGACCACAGATACGCAGTATTTT. Combining the CDR3 with reference TRBV2 and TRBJ2-3 gives the whole variable domain EPEVTQTPSHQVTQMGQEVILRCVPISNHLYFYWYRQILGQKVEFLVSFYNNEISEKSEIFDDQFSVERPDGSNFTLKIRSTKLEDSAMYFCASSWTERTTDTQYFGPGTRLTVL.